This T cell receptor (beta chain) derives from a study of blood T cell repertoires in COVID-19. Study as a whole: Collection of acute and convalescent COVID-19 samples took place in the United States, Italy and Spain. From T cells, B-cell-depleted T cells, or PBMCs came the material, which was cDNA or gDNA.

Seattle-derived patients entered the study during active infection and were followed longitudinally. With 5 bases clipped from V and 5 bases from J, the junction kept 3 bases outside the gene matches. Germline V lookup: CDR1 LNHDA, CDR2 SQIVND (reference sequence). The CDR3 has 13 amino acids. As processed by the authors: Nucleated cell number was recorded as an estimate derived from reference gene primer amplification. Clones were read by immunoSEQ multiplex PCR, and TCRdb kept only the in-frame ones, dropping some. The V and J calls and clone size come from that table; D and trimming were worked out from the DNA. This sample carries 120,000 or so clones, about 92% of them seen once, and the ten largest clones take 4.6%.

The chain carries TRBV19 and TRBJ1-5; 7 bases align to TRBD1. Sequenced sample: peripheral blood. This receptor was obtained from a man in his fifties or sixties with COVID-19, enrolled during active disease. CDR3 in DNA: TGTGCCAGTAGTCTGGGACAGTATCAGCCCCAGCATTTT. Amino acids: CASSLGQYQPQHF.